The 8 T cell receptor beta chains listed next were all sequenced from one sample in a study of CD8 T cells in Susac syndrome. RNA amounts of about 0.45 to 1 ug underwent reverse transcription with random hexamers. A single record per CDR3 protein comes from TCRdb applying MiXCR to the immunoSEQ multiplex PCR reads. The table includes some 180,000 distinct CDR3 sequences, around 94% detected once. The material sequenced was CD4+ T cells from PBMCs. Receptor source: a human donor with Susac syndrome.

The chain has TRBV6-6 and TRBJ1-2; D may be TRBD1 (6 bases). The CDR3 covers 16 residues. CDR1 MNHNY and CDR2 SVGAGI come from the germline V gene (reference sequence). V was clipped by 2 bases and J by 2 bases, with 15 bases between them. The chain's CDR3 is CASSYPTTGTNYGYTF. In DNA, the CDR3 is TGTGCCAGCAGTTACCCGACCACAGGGACCAACTATGGCTACACCTTC.

The chain carries TRBV9 and TRBJ2-5; 12 positions agree with TRBD2. CDR3 length: 15 amino acids. J was trimmed by 4 bases and V by 4 bases; bases with no gene match: 5. Germline lookup yields CDR1 SGDLS and CDR2 YYNGEE. The CDR3 bases are TGTGCCAGCAGCACCCGACTAGCGGGGGCAGAGACCCAGTACTTC. Translated, it gives CASSTRLAGAETQYF.

The rearrangement joins TRBV3-1 to TRBJ1-5, with D unclear. This CDR3 spans 14 amino acids. The V gene's germline CDR1 is LGHDT and CDR2 YNNKEL (reference sequence). The V end lost 1 base, the J end lost 0 bases, and 4 bases lay between the germline ends. The CDR3 coding sequence is TGTGCCAGCAGCCAAGGGATTAGCAATCAGCCCCAGCATTTT. Amino acids: CASSQGISNQPQHF. Full variable domain (outside the CDR3, taken from reference TRBV3-1 and TRBJ1-5): DTAVSQTPKYLVTQMGNDKSIKCEQNLGHDTMYWYKQDSKKFLKIMFSYNNKELIINETVPNRFSPKSPDKAHLNLHINSLELGDSAVYFCASSQGISNQPQHFGDGTRLSIL.

V usage is TRBV7-6 and J usage is TRBJ2-5; TRBD2 might be the D (6 bases). V lost 4 bases and J 7 bases, leaving 13 bases between the germline ends. The CDR3 runs to 13 residues. In germline, CDR1 is SGHVS, CDR2 FNYEAQ. The CDR3 DNA sequence: TGTGCCAGCAGCTCGTTGGACGGGGGGACCCAGTACTTC. Its protein product is CASSSLDGGTQYF.

The rearrangement uses TRBV3-1 and TRBJ2-7; 8 bases line up with TRBD1. This CDR3 has 14 amino acids. V shed 4 bases, J shed 2 bases, and the junction held 4 bases outside the gene matches. CDR1 and CDR2 (germline): LGHDT, YNNKEL (reference sequence). This chain's CDR3 is CASSRRDRPYEQYF. CDR3 nucleotides: TGTGCCAGCAGCCGCCGGGACAGGCCCTACGAGCAGTACTTC.

The rearrangement uses TRBV7-9 and TRBJ1-2; a weak D match, TRBD1 (6 bases). Trimming took 3 bases from V and 4 from J, leaving 12 bases between them. Germline CDR1 and CDR2: SEHNR and FQNEAQ (reference sequence). This CDR3 has 14 residues. The CDR3 sequence is CASSFPRTVYGYTF. The CDR3 DNA reads as TGTGCCAGCAGCTTCCCTCGGACAGTCTATGGCTACACCTTC.

CDR3 sequence reads: CSATAGEQFF. DNA for the CDR3: TGCAGCGCCACCGCCGGTGAGCAGTTCTTC. V is TRBV29-1 and J is TRBJ2-1; unclear D gene. The CDR3 is 10 amino acids. CDR1 and CDR2 (germline): SQVTM, ANQGSEA. Trimming took off 7 bases at V and 9 bases at J, with 10 bases between the two ends.

The V call is TRBV28, the J call TRBJ2-7; no clear D. The V gene lost 7 bases and the J gene lost 0 bases, with 10 bases spanning the gap. Germline V gives CDR1 MDHEN, CDR2 SYDVKM. The CDR3 contains 13 residues. The CDR3 protein is CASTTPSSYEQYF. Here the CDR3 DNA reads TGTGCCAGCACTACGCCCAGCTCCTACGAGCAGTACTTC.